Each of the 7 T cell receptor beta chains below was sequenced from the same sample in a study of graft-versus-host responses after intestinal transplantation. Using immunoSEQ multiplex PCR, the repertoire was profiled, and TCRdb retains in-frame clones only, with some absent. The sample holds 50,000 or so clones, 90% to 95% seen once. Source: PBMCs, taken 118 days after intestinal transplantation. The receptors shown here come from a human patient who received an intestinal transplant, so some T cells may come from the graft donor.

The chain links TRBV28 to TRBJ2-7; 9 bases match TRBD1. After removal of 5 bases from V and 3 bases from J, the junction contained 14 bases not matched to a gene. Per the germline V gene, CDR1 is MDHEN and CDR2 is SYDVKM. This CDR3 is built from 17 residues. The CDR3 reads CASSRATGTGYVYEQYF. The CDR3 coding sequence is TGTGCCAGCAGTCGGGCGACCGGGACAGGGTACGTCTACGAGCAGTACTTC.

The V gene is TRBV2, the J gene TRBJ2-3; TRBD2 matches at 9 bases. The V gene's germline CDR1 is SNHLY and CDR2 FYNNEI. After removal of 6 bases from V and 1 base from J, the junction contained 2 bases not matched to a gene. There are 14 residues in the CDR3. DNA for the CDR3: TGTGCCAGCAGGGAGCGGGAGGGCACAGATACGCAGTATTTT. Protein: CASREREGTDTQYF.

This clone is a singleton in its sample. The V call is TRBV5-1, the J call TRBJ2-3, with TRBD2 as a possible D gene (5 bases). The V gene lost 0 bases and the J gene lost 1 base, with 15 bases spanning the gap. Germline V gives CDR1 SGHRS, CDR2 YFSETQ. This CDR3 spans 17 amino acids. The CDR3 DNA is TGCGCCAGCAGCTTGGGTTCGGGGTTGGTGGGCACAGATACGCAGTATTTT. This sequence encodes CASSLGSGLVGTDTQYF. Drawing the rest from reference TRBV5-1 and TRBJ2-3, the complete variable domain is KAGVTQTPRYLIKTRGQQVTLSCSPISGHRSVSWYQQTPGQGLQFLFEYFSETQRNKGNFPGRFSGRQFSNSRSEMNVSTLELGDSALYLCASSLGSGLVGTDTQYFGPGTRLTVL.

The CDR3 bases are TGTGCCAGTAGTCCCCGGGGCCGGAATCAGCCCCAGCATTTT. Translating gives CASSPRGRNQPQHF. The chain is built from TRBV19 and TRBJ1-5; possibly TRBD1 for D (5 bases). The V end lost 5 bases, the J end lost 4 bases, and 12 bases lay between the germline ends. Germline V gives CDR1 LNHDA, CDR2 SQIVND (reference sequence). The CDR3 is 14 amino acids.

This chain uses TRBV9 with TRBJ2-3, with TRBD2 identical over 9 bases. The CDR3 extends over 16 amino acids. Germline V gene sequence: CDR1 SGDLS, CDR2 YYNGEE. Trimming took 3 bases from V and 1 from J; bases not matched to a gene: 6. CDR3 bases: TGTGCCAGCAGCGCCGAGGGCGGGAGGGGCACAGATACGCAGTATTTT. Translation: CASSAEGGRGTDTQYF.

The chain combines TRBV29-1 with TRBJ2-7, with 10 bases aligning to TRBD2. The CDR3 totals 14 residues. The V segment lost 2 bases and the J segment 3 bases; nucleotides outside the gene matches: 4. The germline V gene has CDR1 SQVTM and CDR2 ANQGSEA. The CDR3 DNA is TGCAGCGTTGAATCCGTAGCGGGAGGCTACGAGCAGTACTTC. Protein sequence: CSVESVAGGYEQYF.

V usage is TRBV6-1 and J usage is TRBJ2-7, with 7 positions matching TRBD1. Losses at the gene ends were 9 bases for V and 0 bases for J; bases not matched to a gene: 8. The CDR3 runs to 14 residues. Germline V gene lookup returns CDR1 MNHNS and CDR2 SASEGT. The CDR3 loop reads CASRTTGISYEQYF. Here the CDR3 DNA reads TGTGCCAGTCGGACGACAGGGATCTCCTACGAGCAGTACTTC.